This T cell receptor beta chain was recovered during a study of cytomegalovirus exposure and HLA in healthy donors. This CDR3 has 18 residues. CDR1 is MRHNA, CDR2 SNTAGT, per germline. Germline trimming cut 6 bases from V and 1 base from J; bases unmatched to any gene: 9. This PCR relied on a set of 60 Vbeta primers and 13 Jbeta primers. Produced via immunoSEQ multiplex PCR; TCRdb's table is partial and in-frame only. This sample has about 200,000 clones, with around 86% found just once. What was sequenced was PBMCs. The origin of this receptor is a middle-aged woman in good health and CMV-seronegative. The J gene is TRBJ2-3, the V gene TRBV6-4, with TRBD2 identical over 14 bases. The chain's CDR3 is CASRQTSGRAGGTDTQYF. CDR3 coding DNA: TGTGCCAGCAGGCAGACTAGCGGGAGGGCGGGAGGCACAGATACGCAGTATTTT.